These T cell receptor beta chains were read from a single sample in a study of vaccination effects on CD4 cells after COVID-19. Sequencing used immunoSEQ multiplex PCR; TCRdb keeps in-frame clones, though not all of them. The sample lists tens of thousands of clones; just under 80% were seen once. No antigen is known for these receptors. The sample in question was CD4+ T cells from PBMCs cultured with HCoV-OC43 spike peptides, obtained before COVID-19 vaccination. The receptors were sampled from a human donor who received a COVID-19 vaccine. Both conserved end residues are part of each CDR3. D genes are given only for firm matches. Some rows mark clone size as missing; the rest say once, few, many or name a class of expanded clone.

J gene	V gene	clone size	D gene	CDR3 protein	CDR3 DNA
TRBJ1-1	TRBV2	-	-	CASSRIKWTEAFF	TGTGCCAGCAGCAGAATCAAATGGACTGAAGCTTTCTTT
TRBJ2-1	TRBV7-6	once	-	CASSSGRPGLPDEQFF	TGTGCCAGCAGCTCTGGTCGACCGGGACTTCCAGATGAGCAGTTCTTC
TRBJ1-2	TRBV9	-	-	CASTLSPDYGYTF	TGTGCCAGCACCTTATCACCCGACTATGGCTACACCTTC
TRBJ2-2	TRBV24-1	-	TRBD1	CATSGWTGARTGELFF	TGTGCCACCAGTGGTTGGACAGGGGCGCGCACCGGGGAGCTGTTTTTT
TRBJ1-5	TRBV11-2	few	TRBD1	CVGTGSQPQHF	TGTGTCGGGACAGGGAGTCAGCCCCAGCATTTT
TRBJ1-2	TRBV7-2	-	-	CASSAGANYGYTF	TGTGCCAGCAGCGCCGGGGCTAACTATGGCTACACCTTC
TRBJ1-4	TRBV18	-	-	CASSPRQGEEKLFF	TGTGCCAGCTCACCACGCCAGGGAGAGGAAAAACTGTTTTTT
TRBJ1-4	TRBV5-8	-	-	CASSYSAGSHTFF	TGTGCCAGCAGCTACAGTGCCGGCAGTCATACCTTTTTT
TRBJ1-1	TRBV7-2	-	-	CASSLLPPREAFF	TGTGCCAGCAGCTTACTACCCCCGAGGGAAGCTTTCTTT
TRBJ2-2	TRBV7-3	-	TRBD2	CASSPFSGANTGELFF	TGTGCCAGCAGCCCTTTTAGCGGGGCGAACACCGGGGAGCTGTTTTTT